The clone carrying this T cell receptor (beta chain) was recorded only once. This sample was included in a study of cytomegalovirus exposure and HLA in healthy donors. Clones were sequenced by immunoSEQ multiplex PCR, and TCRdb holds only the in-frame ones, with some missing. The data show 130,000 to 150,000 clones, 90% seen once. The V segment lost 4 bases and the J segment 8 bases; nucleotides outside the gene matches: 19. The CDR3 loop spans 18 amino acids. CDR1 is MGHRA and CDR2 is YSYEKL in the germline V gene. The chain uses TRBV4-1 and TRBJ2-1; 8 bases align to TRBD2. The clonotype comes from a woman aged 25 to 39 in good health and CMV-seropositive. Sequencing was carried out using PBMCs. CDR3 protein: CASSLTTPAGTSTDEQFF. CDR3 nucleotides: TGCGCCAGCAGCCTAACCACACCCGCCGGGACTAGTACCGATGAGCAGTTCTTC.